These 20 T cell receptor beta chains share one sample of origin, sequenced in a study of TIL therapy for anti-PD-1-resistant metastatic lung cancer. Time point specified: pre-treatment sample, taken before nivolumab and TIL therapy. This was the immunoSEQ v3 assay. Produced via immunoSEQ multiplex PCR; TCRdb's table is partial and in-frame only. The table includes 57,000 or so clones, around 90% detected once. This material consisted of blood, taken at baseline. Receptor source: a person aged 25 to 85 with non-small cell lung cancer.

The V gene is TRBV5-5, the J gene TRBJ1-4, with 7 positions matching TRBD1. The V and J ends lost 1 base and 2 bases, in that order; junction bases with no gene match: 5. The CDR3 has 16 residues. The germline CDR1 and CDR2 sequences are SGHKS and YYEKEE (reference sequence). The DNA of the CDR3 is TGTGCCAGCAGCTTGTTGACAGGGTGGACTAATGAAAAACTGTTTTTT. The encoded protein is CASSLLTGWTNEKLFF.

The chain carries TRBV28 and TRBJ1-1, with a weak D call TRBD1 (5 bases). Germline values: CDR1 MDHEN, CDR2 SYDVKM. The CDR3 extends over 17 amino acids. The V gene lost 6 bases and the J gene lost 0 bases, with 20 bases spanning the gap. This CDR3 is CASSPRTSPGMNTEAFF. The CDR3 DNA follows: TGTGCCAGCAGCCCAAGGACCTCCCCAGGGATGAACACTGAAGCTTTCTTT.

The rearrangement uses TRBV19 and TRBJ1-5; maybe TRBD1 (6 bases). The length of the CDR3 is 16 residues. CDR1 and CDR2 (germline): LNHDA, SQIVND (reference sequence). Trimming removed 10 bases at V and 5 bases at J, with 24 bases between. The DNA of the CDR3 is TGTGCCACCAAAACAACTTGGACAGCTCCTCATCAGCCCCAGCATTTT. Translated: CATKTTWTAPHQPQHF.

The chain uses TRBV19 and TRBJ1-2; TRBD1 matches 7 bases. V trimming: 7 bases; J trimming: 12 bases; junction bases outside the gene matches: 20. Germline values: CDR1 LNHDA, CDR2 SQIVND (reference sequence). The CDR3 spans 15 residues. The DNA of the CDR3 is TGTGCCAGTACCCCCCAAGACAGGGCGGATCTCCCCCACACCTTC. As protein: CASTPQDRADLPHTF.

The DNA for the CDR3 is TGTGCCAGCAGTCTTATGGATACGCAGTATTTT. This sequence encodes CASSLMDTQYF. The gene calls are TRBV6-5 and TRBJ2-3; no firm D call. CDR1 and CDR2 (germline): MNHEY, SVGAGI. V was clipped by 5 bases and J by 6 bases, with 6 bases between them. The CDR3 spans 11 residues.

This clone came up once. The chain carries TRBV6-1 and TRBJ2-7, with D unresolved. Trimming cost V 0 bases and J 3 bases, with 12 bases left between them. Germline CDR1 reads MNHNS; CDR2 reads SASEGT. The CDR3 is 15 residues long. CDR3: CASSEAGSRFYEQYF. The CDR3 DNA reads TGTGCCAGCAGTGAAGCGGGCAGCCGATTCTACGAGCAGTACTTC.

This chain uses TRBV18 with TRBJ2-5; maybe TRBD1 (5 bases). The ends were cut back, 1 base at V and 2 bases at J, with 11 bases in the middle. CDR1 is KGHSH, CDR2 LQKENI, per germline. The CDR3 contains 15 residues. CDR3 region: CASSPRQTQQETQYF. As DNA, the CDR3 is TGTGCCAGCTCACCACGACAGACCCAACAAGAGACCCAGTACTTC.

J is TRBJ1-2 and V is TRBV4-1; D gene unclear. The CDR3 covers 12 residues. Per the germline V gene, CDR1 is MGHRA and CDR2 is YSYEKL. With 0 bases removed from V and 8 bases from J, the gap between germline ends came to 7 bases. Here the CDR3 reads CASSQESPGYTF. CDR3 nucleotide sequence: TGCGCCAGCAGCCAAGAATCTCCCGGCTACACCTTC.

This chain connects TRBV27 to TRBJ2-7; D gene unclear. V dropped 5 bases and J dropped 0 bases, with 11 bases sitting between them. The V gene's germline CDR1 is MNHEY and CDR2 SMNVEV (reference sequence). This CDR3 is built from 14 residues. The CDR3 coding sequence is TGTGCCAGCAGTCCGCTTGGGTTCTCCTACGAGCAGTACTTC. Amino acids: CASSPLGFSYEQYF.

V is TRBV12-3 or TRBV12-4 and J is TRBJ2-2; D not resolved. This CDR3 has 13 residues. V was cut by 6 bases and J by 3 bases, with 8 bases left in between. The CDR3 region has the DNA TGTGCCAGCAGCCCTTGGGACACCGGGGAGCTGTTTTTT. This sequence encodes CASSPWDTGELFF.

The CDR3 region has the DNA TGTGCCAGCAGTTTCCCGTTTTTTTCCGGGGAGCTGTTTTTT. Its translation: CASSFPFFSGELFF. The V gene is TRBV5-8, the J gene TRBJ2-2; D remains unclear. The CDR3 totals 14 residues. The V and J ends lost 5 bases and 6 bases respectively, with 14 bases between them. In germline, CDR1 is SGHTS, CDR2 YDEGEE.

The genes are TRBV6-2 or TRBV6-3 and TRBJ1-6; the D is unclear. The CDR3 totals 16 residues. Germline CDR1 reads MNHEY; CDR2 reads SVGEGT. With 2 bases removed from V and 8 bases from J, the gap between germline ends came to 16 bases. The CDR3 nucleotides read TGTGCCAGCAGTTACACGGTGAACCTGAAGGATTCACCCCTCCACTTT. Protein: CASSYTVNLKDSPLHF.

The CDR3 coding sequence is TGTGCCAGCAGTTCGGGACAGCACACCGGGGAGCTGTTTTTT. Translated: CASSSGQHTGELFF. This sequence joins TRBV7-3 and TRBJ2-2, with TRBD1 matching 7 bases. This CDR3 has 14 residues. Per the germline V gene, CDR1 is SGHTA and CDR2 is FQGTGA. V trimming: 6 bases; J trimming: 3 bases; junction bases outside the gene matches: 4.

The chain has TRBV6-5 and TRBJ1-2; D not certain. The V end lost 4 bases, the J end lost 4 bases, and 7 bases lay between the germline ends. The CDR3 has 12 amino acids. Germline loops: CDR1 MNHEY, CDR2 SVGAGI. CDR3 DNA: TGTGCCAGCAGTTTATCTGGCTATGGCTACACCTTC. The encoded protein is CASSLSGYGYTF.

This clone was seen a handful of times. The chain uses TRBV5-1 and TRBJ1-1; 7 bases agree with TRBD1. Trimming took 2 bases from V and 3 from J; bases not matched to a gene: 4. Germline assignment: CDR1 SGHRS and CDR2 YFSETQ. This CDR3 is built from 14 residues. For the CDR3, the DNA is TGCGCCAGCAGCTTCCGACAGGGTGACACTGAAGCTTTCTTT. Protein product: CASSFRQGDTEAFF.

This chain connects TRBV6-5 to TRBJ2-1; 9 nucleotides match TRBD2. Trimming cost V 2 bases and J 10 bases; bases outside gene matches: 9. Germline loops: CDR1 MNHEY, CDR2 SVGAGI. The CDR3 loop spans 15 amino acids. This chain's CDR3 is CASSYALAGAGEQFF. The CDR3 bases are TGTGCCAGCAGTTACGCCTTAGCGGGGGCGGGGGAGCAGTTCTTC.

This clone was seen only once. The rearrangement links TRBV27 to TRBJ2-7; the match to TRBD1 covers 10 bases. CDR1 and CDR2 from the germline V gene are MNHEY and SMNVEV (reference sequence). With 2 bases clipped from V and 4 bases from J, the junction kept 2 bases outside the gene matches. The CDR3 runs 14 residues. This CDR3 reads CASSLGGQGYEQYF. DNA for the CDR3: TGTGCCAGCAGTTTAGGGGGACAGGGGTACGAGCAGTACTTC.

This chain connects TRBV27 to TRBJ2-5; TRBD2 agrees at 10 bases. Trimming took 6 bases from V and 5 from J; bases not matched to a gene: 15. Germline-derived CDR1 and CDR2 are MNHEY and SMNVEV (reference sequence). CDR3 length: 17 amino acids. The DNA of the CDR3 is TGTGCCAGCAGCCGGTTTTTAAGCGGGAGGGCCGCCGAGACCCAGTACTTC. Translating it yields CASSRFLSGRAAETQYF.

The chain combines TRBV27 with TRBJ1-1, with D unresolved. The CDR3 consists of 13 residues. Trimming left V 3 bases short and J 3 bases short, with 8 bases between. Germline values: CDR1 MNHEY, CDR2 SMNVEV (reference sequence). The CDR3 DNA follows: TGTGCCAGCAGTTTGGAAGAGCACACTGAAGCTTTCTTT. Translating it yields CASSLEEHTEAFF.

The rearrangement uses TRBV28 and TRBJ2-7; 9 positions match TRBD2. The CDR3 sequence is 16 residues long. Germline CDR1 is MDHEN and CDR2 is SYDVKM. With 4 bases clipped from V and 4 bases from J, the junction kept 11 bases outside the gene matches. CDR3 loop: CASSYLGGGRDYEQYF. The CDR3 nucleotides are TGTGCCAGCAGTTACCTTGGCGGCGGGAGGGATTACGAGCAGTACTTC.